These 30 T cell receptor beta chains were all obtained from the same sample, sequenced in a study of cytomegalovirus exposure and HLA in healthy donors. Method: immunoSEQ multiplex PCR; TCRdb's copy keeps in-frame clones and lacks some. Counted here are about 310,000 clones, roughly 86% occurring once; the ten biggest clones make up roughly 0.88%. The sequencing sample was made of PBMCs. These receptors were taken from a young man in good health and CMV-seronegative.

This chain connects TRBV4-1 to TRBJ1-1; 9 nucleotides agree with TRBD1. Germline CDR1 and CDR2: MGHRA and YSYEKL. V gave up 0 bases and J gave up 3 bases; unmatched junction bases: 11. CDR3 length: 18 amino acids. The CDR3 sequence: CASSQDLGTGFGHTEAFF. In DNA, the CDR3 is TGCGCCAGCAGCCAAGATCTAGGGACAGGGTTCGGACACACTGAAGCTTTCTTT.

The chain joins TRBV10-3 to TRBJ1-2; TRBD1 is a possible D gene (5 bases). The CDR3 is made up of 13 amino acids. Germline V gene lookup returns CDR1 ENHRY and CDR2 SYGVKD. V was pared by 2 bases and J by 2 bases, with 6 bases between. The CDR3 DNA sequence: TGTGCCATCAGTGAGGGACAAAACTATGGCTACACCTTC. Protein: CAISEGQNYGYTF.

V and J are TRBV13 and TRBJ2-7; D possibly corresponds to TRBD1 (5 bases). The ends were cut back, 6 bases at V and 4 bases at J, with 19 bases in the middle. This CDR3 has 15 amino acids. CDR1 and CDR2 from the germline V gene are PRHDT and FYEKMQ (reference sequence). The CDR3 loop is CASSSSRQGSYEQYF. The CDR3 DNA is TGTGCCAGCAGTTCAAGCCGGCAGGGTTCATACGAGCAGTACTTC.

This chain uses TRBV6-1 with TRBJ2-7; no firm D call. The CDR3 spans 12 residues. The germline CDR1 and CDR2 sequences are MNHNS and SASEGT. The V gene lost 4 bases and the J gene lost 6 bases, with 10 bases spanning the gap. The CDR3 sequence is CASSGEWSEQYF. Here the CDR3 DNA reads TGTGCCAGCAGTGGAGAGTGGTCCGAGCAGTACTTC.

The chain recombines TRBV7-9 with TRBJ2-1; 9 bases are shared with TRBD2. This CDR3 has 16 amino acids. The germline V gene has CDR1 SEHNR and CDR2 FQNEAQ (reference sequence). V lost 1 base, J lost 7 bases, and 8 bases stayed unmatched. CDR3 amino acids: CASSLERAGGKNEQFF. Written as DNA, the CDR3 is TGTGCCAGCAGCTTAGAGCGAGCGGGGGGTAAGAATGAGCAGTTCTTC. Filled out from reference TRBV7-9 and TRBJ2-1, the complete variable domain reads DTGVSQNPRHKITKRGQNVTFRCDPISEHNRLYWYRQTLGQGPEFLTYFQNEAQLEKSRLLSDRFSAERPKGSFSTLEIQRTEQGDSAMYLCASSLERAGGKNEQFFGPGTRLTVL.

The rearrangement joins TRBV7-2 to TRBJ1-6; 8 bases match TRBD1. Trimming cost V 4 bases and J 8 bases; bases outside gene matches: 10. The germline V gene has CDR1 SGHTA and CDR2 FQGNSA. The CDR3 runs to 16 residues. The CDR3 DNA reads TGTGCCAGCAGCTCACCTGACAGGGGAGGATATTCACCCCTCCACTTT. Amino acid sequence: CASSSPDRGGYSPLHF.

This chain uses TRBV27 with TRBJ2-5, with D maybe TRBD2 (5 bases). With the DNA end fitting TRBJ2-7 better, the J assignment may be wrong. This CDR3 has 16 amino acids. From germline, CDR1 is MNHEY and CDR2 SMNVEV (reference sequence). The CDR3 coding sequence is TGTGCCAGCAGTGGAAGGAGGACCGCCAGCTCCTACGAGCAGTACTTC. Its translation: CASSGRRTASSYEQYF.

The V and J genes are TRBV4-3 and TRBJ1-2; 7 bases line up with TRBD1. V dropped 1 base and J dropped 7; count of bases not matched to a gene: 9. This CDR3 is 15 amino acids long. Germline CDR1 and CDR2: LGHNA and YSLEER. CDR3 amino acids: CASSQGQGLRSGYTF. Written as DNA, the CDR3 is TGCGCCAGCAGCCAAGGACAGGGTCTTAGGTCTGGCTACACCTTC.

The genes are TRBV18 and TRBJ1-5; D remains ambiguous. The CDR3 runs 13 residues. The V end lost 3 bases, the J end lost 2 bases, and 5 bases lay between the germline ends. CDR1 and CDR2 from the germline V gene are KGHSH and LQKENI. The DNA for the CDR3 is TGTGCCAGCTCACCCAGTGGCAATCAGCCCCAGCATTTT. This codes for CASSPSGNQPQHF.

The rearrangement links TRBV6-4 to TRBJ1-6; D gene ambiguous. CDR1 is MRHNA, CDR2 SNTAGT, per germline. The CDR3 runs to 13 residues. Trimming removed 5 bases from V and 4 bases from J, with 6 bases in between. The CDR3 protein is CASSSGYNSPLHF. The CDR3 DNA is TGTGCCAGCAGTTCAGGTTATAATTCACCCCTCCACTTT.

The genes are TRBV10-3 and TRBJ1-4; TRBD1 matches at 7 bases. Germline-derived CDR1 and CDR2 are ENHRY and SYGVKD. V lost 1 base, J lost 3 bases, and 2 bases stayed unmatched. The CDR3 spans 15 residues. The CDR3 nucleotides are TGTGCCATCAGTGAGTTACAGGGGTCTAATGAAAAACTGTTTTTT. Its protein product is CAISELQGSNEKLFF.

The chain carries TRBV5-4 and TRBJ2-3; 9 bases line up with TRBD2. The CDR3 has 17 residues. Trimming took 4 bases from V and 4 from J; bases not matched to a gene: 13. The germline gives CDR1 SGHNT, CDR2 YYREEE (reference sequence). The DNA of the CDR3 is TGTGCCAGCAGCGGATACTTAGCGGGGGTATCAGCAGATACGCAGTATTTT. Amino acids: CASSGYLAGVSADTQYF.

The rearrangement joins TRBV5-6 to TRBJ1-1; 7 nucleotides match TRBD1. The CDR3 is made up of 15 amino acids. The J segment lost 1 base and the V segment lost 0 bases, leaving 3 bases of the junction unmatched. Germline V gene data show CDR1 as SGHDT and CDR2 as YYEEEE. CDR3 nucleotide sequence: TGTGCCAGCAGCTTGGCCAGGGGGAGGAACACTGAAGCTTTCTTT. This sequence encodes CASSLARGRNTEAFF.

The chain carries TRBV19 and TRBJ2-2; TRBD1 aligns across 7 bases. With 6 bases clipped from V and 0 bases from J, the junction kept 1 base outside the gene matches. The germline V gene has CDR1 LNHDA and CDR2 SQIVND (reference sequence). The CDR3 has 14 residues. CDR3 loop: CASRQGSNTGELFF. Here the CDR3 DNA reads TGTGCCAGTAGACAGGGGTCGAACACCGGGGAGCTGTTTTTT.

This chain links TRBV7-9 with TRBJ1-1; 9 nucleotides line up with TRBD1. V shed 4 bases and J 4 bases; nucleotides not matched to a gene: 7. Germline-derived CDR1 and CDR2 are SEHNR and FQNEAQ (reference sequence). CDR3 length: 15 residues. In DNA, the CDR3 is TGTGCCAGCAGCTCACCGACAGGGGGAATCACTGAAGCTTTCTTT. As protein: CASSSPTGGITEAFF.

Here the CDR3 reads CASKEREGSSYNYGYTF. CDR3 DNA sequence: TGTGCCAGCAAAGAAAGAGAGGGTTCGTCATATAACTATGGCTACACCTTC. The J gene is TRBJ1-2, the V gene TRBV2; D is unclear. From germline, CDR1 is SNHLY and CDR2 FYNNEI. The CDR3 has 17 amino acids. The germline V and J ends were trimmed by 7 bases and 1 base, with 22 bases remaining between them.

V and J are TRBV25-1 and TRBJ1-2; TRBD1 is a possible D gene (6 bases). CDR3 length: 11 residues. The ends were cut back, 8 bases at V and 2 bases at J, with 6 bases in the middle. Germline V gene lookup returns CDR1 MGHDK and CDR2 SYGVNS. As DNA, the CDR3 is TGTGCCAGCGGACAGAACTATGGCTACACCTTC. It yields the protein CASGQNYGYTF.

The J gene is TRBJ1-2, the V gene TRBV12-5; a possible D gene is TRBD1 (6 bases). The CDR3 sequence is 16 residues long. The V end lost 1 base, the J end lost 7 bases, and 19 bases lay between the germline ends. From germline, CDR1 is LGHNT and CDR2 FRNRAP. The CDR3 region is CASGLGWGQSRVGYTF. The CDR3 DNA sequence: TGTGCTAGTGGTTTGGGTTGGGGGCAGTCGAGGGTTGGCTACACCTTC.

The chain is built from TRBV5-6 and TRBJ2-3; 9 bases match TRBD1. This CDR3 is 16 amino acids long. The junction had 8 bases not matched to a gene; V was cut back by 2 bases and J by 4 bases. Germline CDR1 and CDR2: SGHDT and YYEEEE. CDR3 in DNA: TGTGCCAGCAGCTTCGGTACAGGGGGCTTGGCAGATACGCAGTATTTT. Translation gives CASSFGTGGLADTQYF.

The rearrangement joins TRBV5-1 to TRBJ2-2; TRBD2 agrees at 11 bases. This CDR3 contains 15 residues. CDR1 is SGHRS, CDR2 YFSETQ, per germline. V lost 4 bases and J lost 6; bases outside the gene matches: 5. For the CDR3, the DNA is TGCGCCAGCAGCGCGACTAGCGGGGTCCCCGGGGAGCTGTTTTTT. Translation gives CASSATSGVPGELFF.

This chain connects TRBV30 to TRBJ2-5; 7 bases agree with TRBD2. V shed 0 bases and J 4 bases; nucleotides not matched to a gene: 8. This CDR3 is 15 amino acids long. Germline lookup yields CDR1 GTSNPN and CDR2 SVGIG (reference sequence). CDR3: CAWSVRRTSGETQYF. In DNA form, the CDR3 reads TGTGCCTGGAGTGTACGGAGGACTAGTGGAGAGACCCAGTACTTC.

This clone was observed a few times. The chain links TRBV6-4 to TRBJ1-2; unclear D gene. The germline CDR1 and CDR2 sequences are MRHNA and SNTAGT. V shed 2 bases and J shed 8 bases, with 9 bases lying between them. This CDR3 is built from 12 residues. The CDR3 region has the DNA TGTGCCAGCAGTGACCAGTCATCGGGCTACACCTTC. Its translation is CASSDQSSGYTF.

This chain uses TRBV7-9 with TRBJ2-5, with TRBD1 identical over 7 bases. CDR1 and CDR2 (germline): SEHNR, FQNEAQ (reference sequence). The CDR3 runs to 17 residues. J gave up 7 bases and V 1 base, and 15 bases lay outside the gene matches. CDR3 loop: CASSLEGQQGRRGTQYF. The CDR3 nucleotides read TGTGCCAGCAGCTTAGAAGGACAACAGGGGCGAAGAGGGACCCAGTACTTC.

The chain combines TRBV4-3 with TRBJ2-3; D gene uncertain. Germline V gives CDR1 LGHNA, CDR2 YSLEER. The CDR3 runs 13 residues. V was cut by 3 bases and J by 6 bases, with 10 bases left in between. CDR3 DNA: TGCGCCAGCAGCCACGAACTCGCGGATACGCAGTATTTT. Protein product: CASSHELADTQYF.

The rearrangement links TRBV15 to TRBJ2-1; no definite D call. There are 12 residues in the CDR3. The V gene's germline CDR1 is LNHNV and CDR2 YYDKDF (reference sequence). The germline V and J ends were trimmed by 5 bases and 4 bases, with 6 bases remaining between them. The chain's CDR3 is CATSYQYNEQFF. CDR3 sequence (DNA): TGTGCCACCAGCTACCAGTACAATGAGCAGTTCTTC.

The sample holds one count of this clone. The chain links TRBV9 to TRBJ1-2; D possibly corresponds to TRBD1 (5 bases). V lost 0 bases and J lost 2, with 8 bases in between. This CDR3 comprises 14 residues. Germline CDR1 and CDR2: SGDLS and YYNGEE. In DNA form, the CDR3 reads TGTGCCAGCAGCGTAGGGGGCGCAAACTATGGCTACACCTTC. Its translation is CASSVGGANYGYTF.

The chain recombines TRBV10-2 with TRBJ2-5; unclear D gene. Germline V lookup: CDR1 WSHSY, CDR2 SAAADI. V was pared by 8 bases and J by 2 bases, with 9 bases between. The CDR3 loop spans 12 amino acids. Written as DNA, the CDR3 is TGCGCCAGCTCAGGCAAACAAGAGACCCAGTACTTC. Protein: CASSGKQETQYF.

There are a few counts of this clone. In nucleotides, the CDR3 is TGTGCCAGCAGCTCAGGACAAGCAACTAATGAAAAACTGTTTTTT. Translated: CASSSGQATNEKLFF. V usage is TRBV11-2 and J usage is TRBJ1-4, with D possibly being TRBD1 (5 bases). Germline CDR1 SGHAT, CDR2 FQNNGV. The CDR3 extends over 15 amino acids. Trimming took 4 bases from V and 0 from J, leaving 9 bases between them.

The rearrangement links TRBV2 to TRBJ1-1; 8 nucleotides match TRBD1. Looked up from germline, CDR1 is SNHLY and CDR2 is FYNNEI. The CDR3 has 14 amino acids. V lost 8 bases and J lost 0; bases outside the gene matches: 5. The DNA for the CDR3 is TGTGCCAGCGACAGGGGACCCATGAACACTGAAGCTTTCTTT. Encoded protein: CASDRGPMNTEAFF.

The rearrangement uses TRBV30 and TRBJ1-1, with 7 bases that match TRBD1. Trimming at V came to 8 bases and at J to 3 bases, leaving 9 bases not matched to a gene. CDR1 and CDR2 from the germline V gene are GTSNPN and SVGIG (reference sequence). The CDR3 totals 13 residues. CDR3 sequence: CAMDRQGDTEAFF. In nucleotides, the CDR3 is TGTGCCATGGACAGGCAGGGAGACACTGAAGCTTTCTTT. The whole variable domain, filled in from reference TRBV30 and TRBJ1-1, reads SQTIHQWPATLVQPVGSPLSLECTVEGTSNPNLYWYRQAAGRGLQLLFYSVGIGQISSEVPQNLSASRPQDRQFILSSKKLLLSDSGFYLCAMDRQGDTEAFFGQGTRLTVV.